The clone carrying this TCR beta chain has only a few counts. This sample was taken from a study of blood T cell repertoires in COVID-19. Study overall: PBMCs, B-cell-depleted T cells, or T cells were the source of the cDNA or gDNA that made up the material.

Profiled with immunoSEQ multiplex PCR; TCRdb holds only in-frame clones, not every one. The table shows about 140,000 clones, with over 80% occurring only once. The Seattle patients, enrolled during active infection, were followed longitudinally. This sequence was found in a man in his thirties or forties with COVID-19, enrolled during active disease. Material: peripheral blood.

The CDR3: CASSWSGSSNYNEQFF. The CDR3 region has the DNA TGTGCCAGTAGTTGGAGCGGATCCTCCAACTACAATGAGCAGTTCTTC. This chain joins TRBV19 and TRBJ2-1; maybe TRBD2 (5 bases). V dropped 5 bases and J dropped 3 bases, with 17 bases sitting between them. The germline CDR1 and CDR2 sequences are LNHDA and SQIVND (reference sequence). This CDR3 is built from 16 residues. The full variable domain, in which reference TRBV19 and TRBJ2-1 provide the parts outside the CDR3, is DGGITQSPKYLFRKEGQNVTLSCEQNLNHDAMYWYRQDPGQGLRLIYYSQIVNDFQKGDIAEGYSVSREKKESFPLTVTSAQKNPTAFYLCASSWSGSSNYNEQFFGPGTRLTVL.